Listed below are T cell receptor beta chains from one sample, sequenced in a study of blood T cell repertoires in COVID-19. Repertoires were generated with immunoSEQ multiplex PCR, while TCRdb's copy carries only in-frame clones and drops some. The table has approximately 4,000 clones, around 80% seen once; the top ten hold roughly 40%. Sequenced sample: peripheral blood. Receptor source: a human donor with active or convalescent COVID-19. The donor label of this sample is uncertain. The CDR3 runs from the conserved cysteine through the conserved F or W. A D gene is named only where the DNA matches it firmly. Size is stated for part of the rows, as once, few or many counts, or as a class when the clone is expanded.

j_call | v_call | d_call | clone_size | cdr3_aa | cdr3_nt
TRBJ2-1 | TRBV18 | TRBD2 | few | CASSRNLAGNSDEQFF | TGTGCCAGCTCTCGCAATCTAGCGGGCAATAGCGATGAGCAGTTCTTC
TRBJ2-7 | TRBV6-6 | NA | NA | CASSQTNYEQYF | TGTGCCAGCAGCCAAACTAACTACGAGCAGTACTTC
TRBJ1-4 | TRBV5-1 | TRBD1 | NA | CASSWSGTASEKLFF | TGCGCCAGCAGCTGGTCCGGGACAGCTAGTGAAAAACTGTTTTTT
TRBJ2-7 | TRBV19 | NA | NA | CASSGSYEQYF | TGTGCCAGTAGCGGGAGCTACGAGCAGTACTTC
TRBJ2-1 | TRBV6-1 | NA | NA | CASSEALRGSYNEQFF | TGTGCCAGCAGTGAAGCGCTTCGTGGTAGTTACAATGAGCAGTTCTTC
TRBJ2-1 | TRBV15 | NA | NA | CATSSETAYNEQFF | TGTGCCACCAGCAGCGAGACTGCATACAATGAGCAGTTCTTC
TRBJ1-3 | TRBV7-9 | NA | NA | CASSLFVGAFDTIYF | TGTGCCAGCAGCTTATTTGTGGGGGCCTTTGACACCATATATTTT
TRBJ2-3 | TRBV5-1 | TRBD2 | NA | CASSRTGLVTDTQYF | TGCGCCAGCAGCCGAACGGGACTAGTCACAGATACGCAGTATTTT
TRBJ1-1 | TRBV4-3 | TRBD1 | once | CASSPNYRGNTEAFF | TGCGCCAGCAGCCCCAACTACAGGGGGAACACTGAAGCTTTCTTT
TRBJ2-5 | TRBV25-1 | TRBD1 | NA | CASSRTGRETQYF | TGTGCCAGCAGCCGGACAGGGCGAGAGACCCAGTACTTC
TRBJ2-5 | TRBV7-8 | NA | NA | CASSLDGGPRAQYF | TGTGCCAGCAGCTTAGACGGAGGGCCAAGGGCCCAGTACTTC
TRBJ2-7 | TRBV7-2 | NA | NA | CASSFRGGTLGEQYF | TGTGCCAGCAGCTTCCGCGGCGGGACCCTTGGCGAGCAGTACTTC
TRBJ2-7 | TRBV7-6 | NA | once | CASSLAGSYEQYF | TGTGCCAGCAGCTTAGCGGGGAGCTACGAGCAGTACTTC
TRBJ2-5 | TRBV19 | TRBD1 | NA | CATKLGTGVETQYF | TGTGCCACCAAACTCGGGACAGGTGTCGAGACCCAGTACTTC
TRBJ1-5 | TRBV6-2/TRBV6-3 | NA | NA | CASSLTRGARGQPQHF | TGTGCCAGCAGTCTTACTCGGGGGGCGCGGGGTCAGCCCCAGCATTTT
TRBJ2-7 | TRBV3-1/TRBV3-2 | TRBD2 | few | CASSLGEGREQYF | TGTGCCAGCAGCCTAGGGGAGGGGCGCGAGCAGTACTTC